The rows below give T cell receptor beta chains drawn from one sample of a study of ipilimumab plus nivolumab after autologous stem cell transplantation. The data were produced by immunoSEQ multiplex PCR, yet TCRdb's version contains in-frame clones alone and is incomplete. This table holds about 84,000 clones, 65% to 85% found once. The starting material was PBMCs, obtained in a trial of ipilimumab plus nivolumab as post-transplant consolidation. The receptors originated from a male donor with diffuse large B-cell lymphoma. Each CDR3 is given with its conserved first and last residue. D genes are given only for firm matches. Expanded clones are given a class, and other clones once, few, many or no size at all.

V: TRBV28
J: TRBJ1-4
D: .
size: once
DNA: TGTGCCAGCAGTTCTTACGGCCATTTCGCAACTAATGAAAAACTGTTTTTT
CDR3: CASSSYGHFATNEKLFF

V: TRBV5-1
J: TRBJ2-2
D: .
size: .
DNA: TGCGCCAGCACCGAGGGACCTCCTACCGGGGAGCTGTTTTTT
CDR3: CASTEGPPTGELFF

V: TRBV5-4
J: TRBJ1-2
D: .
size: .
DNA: TGTGCCAGCAGCTTCCTAGATCCGGCGAGGGGCTACACCTTC
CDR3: CASSFLDPARGYTF

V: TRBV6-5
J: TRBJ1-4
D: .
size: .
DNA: TGTGCCAGCAGTTACTCTGGGAGTAATGAAAAACTGTTTTTT
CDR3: CASSYSGSNEKLFF

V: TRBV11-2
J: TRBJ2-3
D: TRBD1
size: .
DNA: TGTGCCAGCAGCAATACAGGGGGCGGAGATACGCAGTATTTT
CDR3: CASSNTGGGDTQYF

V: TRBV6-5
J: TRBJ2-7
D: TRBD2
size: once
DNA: TGTGCCAGCAGGGGTAGCGGGGGGCTGTCCTACGAGCAGTACTTC
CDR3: CASRGSGGLSYEQYF

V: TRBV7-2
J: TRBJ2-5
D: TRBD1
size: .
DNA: TGTGCCAGCAGCTTAGTCGGGACAGGGGGGAAAGAGACCCAGTACTTC
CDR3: CASSLVGTGGKETQYF

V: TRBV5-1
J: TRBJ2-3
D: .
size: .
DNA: TGCGCCAGCAGCTTGGATAGGGGAACTAGCACAGATACGCAGTATTTT
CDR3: CASSLDRGTSTDTQYF

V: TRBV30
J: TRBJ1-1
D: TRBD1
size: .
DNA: TGTGCCTGGACTCCCGCCTCCGGGACAGGGGTATTATCAGCTTTCTTT
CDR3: CAWTPASGTGVLSAFF

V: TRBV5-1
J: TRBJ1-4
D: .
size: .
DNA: TGCGCCAGCAGCTTTCCGAGGGCGGGTGAAAAACTGTTTTTT
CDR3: CASSFPRAGEKLFF

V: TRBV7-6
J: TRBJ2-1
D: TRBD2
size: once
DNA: TGTGCCAGCAGCTTAGTTACTAGCGGGGGGGTAGAGCAGTTCTTC
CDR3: CASSLVTSGGVEQFF

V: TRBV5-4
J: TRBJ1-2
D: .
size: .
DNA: TGTGCCAGCAGCTGGGACCGGGGGGAGGACTATGGCTACACCTTC
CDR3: CASSWDRGEDYGYTF

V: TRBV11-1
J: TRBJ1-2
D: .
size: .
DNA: TGTGCCAGCAGCGCCCGGTCTGATGACTATGGCTACACCTTC
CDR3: CASSARSDDYGYTF

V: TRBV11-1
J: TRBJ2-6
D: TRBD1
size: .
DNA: TGTGCCAGCAGCGACAGGGGTAGCTCTGGGGCCAACGTCCTGACTTTC
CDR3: CASSDRGSSGANVLTF

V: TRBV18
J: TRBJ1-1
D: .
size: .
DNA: TGTGCCAGCTCGCTGGGAGTAGGGGCTGAAGCTTTCTTT
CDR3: CASSLGVGAEAFF

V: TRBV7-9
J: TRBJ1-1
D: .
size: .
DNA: TGTGCCAGCAGCTCGACGGGTTTTAACACTGACGAGACTGAAGCTTTCTTT
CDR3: CASSSTGFNTDETEAFF

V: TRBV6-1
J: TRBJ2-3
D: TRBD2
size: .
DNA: TGTGCCAGCAGAACTAGCGGGGGGGCTTCGGATACGCAGTATTTT
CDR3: CASRTSGGASDTQYF

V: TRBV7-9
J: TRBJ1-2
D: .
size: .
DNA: TGTGCCAGCAGCTTATCAGCGGATGGCTACACCTTC
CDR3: CASSLSADGYTF

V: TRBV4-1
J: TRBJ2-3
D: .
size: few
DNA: TGCGCCAGCAGCCCGGGGAGGCGCACAGATACGCAGTATTTT
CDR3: CASSPGRRTDTQYF

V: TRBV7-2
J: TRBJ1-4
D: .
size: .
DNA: TGTGCCAGCAGCAGGGGGAATGAAAAACTGTTTTTT
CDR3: CASSRGNEKLFF

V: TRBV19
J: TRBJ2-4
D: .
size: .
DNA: TGTGCCAGTAGTAAAGCCAAAAACATTCAGTACTTC
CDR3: CASSKAKNIQYF

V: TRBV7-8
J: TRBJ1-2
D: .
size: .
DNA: TGTGCCAGCAGCTTAGCGCGAACACGCCAAGGGGGCTACACCTTC
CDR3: CASSLARTRQGGYTF

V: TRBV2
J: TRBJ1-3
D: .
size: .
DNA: TGTGCCAGCAATCCATCCGGGACATCATACTCTGGAAACACCATATATTTT
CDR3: CASNPSGTSYSGNTIYF

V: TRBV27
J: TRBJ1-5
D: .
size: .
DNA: TGTGCCAGCAGCCCCCTCACAGGGTCGGGTCAGCCCCAGCATTTT
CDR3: CASSPLTGSGQPQHF

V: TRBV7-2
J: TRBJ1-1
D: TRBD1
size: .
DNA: TGTGCCATCCTTCACTCGTCAGGACAGGGAAGTTCTGAAGCTTTCTTT
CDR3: CAILHSSGQGSSEAFF

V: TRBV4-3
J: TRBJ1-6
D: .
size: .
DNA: TGCGCCAGTGGAATGCAGGGTACTTCACCCCTCCACTTT
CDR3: CASGMQGTSPLHF

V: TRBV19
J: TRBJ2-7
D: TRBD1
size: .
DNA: TGTGCCAGTAGATCGGACAGGGGGCGTGTTAACGAGCAGTACTTC
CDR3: CASRSDRGRVNEQYF

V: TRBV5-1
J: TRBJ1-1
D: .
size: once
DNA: TGCGCCAGCAGCTTGAGCGGAGGGCGGCACACTGAAGCTTTCTTT
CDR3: CASSLSGGRHTEAFF

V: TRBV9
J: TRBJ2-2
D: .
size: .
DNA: TGTGCCAGCAACCCAGGGCTATACACCGGGGAGCTGTTTTTT
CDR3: CASNPGLYTGELFF

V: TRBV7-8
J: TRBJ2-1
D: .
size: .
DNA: TGTGCCAGCAGCTTACAGGGACACAATGAGCAGTTCTTC
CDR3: CASSLQGHNEQFF

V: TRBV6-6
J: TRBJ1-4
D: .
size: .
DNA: TGTGCCAGCACCTTGGACAGAGGACGTGAAAAACTGTTTTTT
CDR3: CASTLDRGREKLFF

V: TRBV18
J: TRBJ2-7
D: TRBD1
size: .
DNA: TGTGCCAGCTCAGAAGGGACAGGGGCCGAGCAGTACTTC
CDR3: CASSEGTGAEQYF

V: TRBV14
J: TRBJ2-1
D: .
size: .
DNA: TGTGCCAGCAGCCAAGATTCTGTGGGGGAATTTAACTACAATGAGCAGTTCTTC
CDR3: CASSQDSVGEFNYNEQFF

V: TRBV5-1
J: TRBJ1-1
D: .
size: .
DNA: TGCGCCAGCAGCTTGGCCGGGCGGTACACTGAAGCTTTCTTT
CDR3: CASSLAGRYTEAFF

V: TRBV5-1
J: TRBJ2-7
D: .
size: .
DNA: TGCGCCAGCAGCTTGGTTACCCCGCCCTACGAGCAGTACTTC
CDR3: CASSLVTPPYEQYF

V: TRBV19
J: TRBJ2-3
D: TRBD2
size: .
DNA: TGTGCCAGTAGTTTGGGGGAGGGGTGGGATACGCAGTATTTT
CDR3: CASSLGEGWDTQYF

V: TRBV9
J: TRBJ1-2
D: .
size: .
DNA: TGTGCCAGCAGCGCCTACAGGGTGGAGGTAGGCTATGGCTACACCTTC
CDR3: CASSAYRVEVGYGYTF

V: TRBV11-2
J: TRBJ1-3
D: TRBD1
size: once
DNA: TGTGCCTCCAGGGGGTTCAGTGGAAACACCATATATTTT
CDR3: CASRGFSGNTIYF

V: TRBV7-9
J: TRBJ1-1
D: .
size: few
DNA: TGTGCCAGTAGGGCATGGGGTACTGAAGCTTTCTTT
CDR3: CASRAWGTEAFF

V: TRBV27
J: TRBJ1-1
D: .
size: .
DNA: TGTGCCAGCAGATCTACTTCAGGGGCCACTGAAGCTTTCTTT
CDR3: CASRSTSGATEAFF

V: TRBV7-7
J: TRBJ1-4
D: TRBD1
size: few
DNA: TGTGCCAGCAGCCAAGGGGACAGGACCCCTGAAAAACTGTTTTTT
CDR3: CASSQGDRTPEKLFF

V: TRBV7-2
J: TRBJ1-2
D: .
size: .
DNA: TGTGCCAGCAGCTTAGCGGCCGGACCAAACTATGGCTACACCTTC
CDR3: CASSLAAGPNYGYTF

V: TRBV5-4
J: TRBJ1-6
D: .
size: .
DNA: TGTGCCAGCAGCTTCGACATTTATAATTCACCCCTCCACTTT
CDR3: CASSFDIYNSPLHF

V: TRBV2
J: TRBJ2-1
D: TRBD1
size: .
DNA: TGTGCCAGCAGTTCTACCGGGACAGGGTTGTACAATGAGCAGTTCTTC
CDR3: CASSSTGTGLYNEQFF

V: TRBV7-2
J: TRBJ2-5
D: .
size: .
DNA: TGTGCCAGCAGCAGCAGTAAGGCACAAGAGACCCAGTACTTC
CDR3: CASSSSKAQETQYF

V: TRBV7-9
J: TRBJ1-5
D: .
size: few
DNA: TGTGCCAGTACCGATGGGGATCAGCCCCAGCATTTT
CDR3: CASTDGDQPQHF

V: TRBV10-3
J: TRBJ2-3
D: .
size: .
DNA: TGTGCCATCAGTGATTGGGGAACTAGCACAGATACGCAGTATTTT
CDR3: CAISDWGTSTDTQYF

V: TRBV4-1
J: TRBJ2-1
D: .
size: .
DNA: TGCGCCAGCAGCCAGGGCGGTGAGCAGTTCTTC
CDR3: CASSQGGEQFF

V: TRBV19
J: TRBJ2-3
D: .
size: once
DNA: TGTGCCAGTAGTATCCGGGCCGTGGGCACAGATACGCAGTATTTT
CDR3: CASSIRAVGTDTQYF

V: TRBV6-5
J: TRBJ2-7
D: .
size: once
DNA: TGTGCCAGCAGTTACTCGAGACAGGGAGGTCACGAGCAGTACTTC
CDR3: CASSYSRQGGHEQYF

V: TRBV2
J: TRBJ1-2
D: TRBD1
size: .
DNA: TGTGCCAGCAGGATGGGCGAGGGGGCGAGTAATGGCTACACCTTC
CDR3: CASRMGEGASNGYTF

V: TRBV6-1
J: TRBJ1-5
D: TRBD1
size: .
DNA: TGTGCCAGCAGTGAATCAGGGGGGTCGGAGCCCCAGCATTTT
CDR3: CASSESGGSEPQHF

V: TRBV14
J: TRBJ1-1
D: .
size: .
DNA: TGTGCCAGCAGCCCGCAGTATGGACGGAACACTGAAGCTTTCTTT
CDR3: CASSPQYGRNTEAFF

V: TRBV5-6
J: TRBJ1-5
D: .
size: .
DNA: TGTGCCAGCAGCGCGACAGTTCCCGATCAGCCCCAGCATTTT
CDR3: CASSATVPDQPQHF

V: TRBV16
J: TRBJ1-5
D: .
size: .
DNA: TGTGCCAGCGCCAGGGGCCGAGATCAGCCCCAGCATTTT
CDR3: CASARGRDQPQHF

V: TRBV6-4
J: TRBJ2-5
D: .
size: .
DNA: TGTGCCAGCAGTGTCGTGGACCCTGAAGAGGTCTGGGAGACCCAGTACTTC
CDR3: CASSVVDPEEVWETQYF

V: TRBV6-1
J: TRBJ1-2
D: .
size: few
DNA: TGTGCCAGCAGTGAAGTTCGGGGGGCTTATTATGGCTACACCTTC
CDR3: CASSEVRGAYYGYTF

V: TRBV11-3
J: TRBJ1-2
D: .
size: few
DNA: TGTGCCAGCATCTCTTTGTTTGGCTACACCTTC
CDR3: CASISLFGYTF

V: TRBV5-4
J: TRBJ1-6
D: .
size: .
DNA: TGTGCCAGCAGCTTGGATGCGGGCAGGAATTCACCCCTCCACTTT
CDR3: CASSLDAGRNSPLHF